These 17 T cell receptor beta chains originate from one sample sequenced in a study of blood T cell repertoires in COVID-19. Only in-frame clones appear in the TCRdb table, and some are missing; sequencing was by immunoSEQ multiplex PCR. The profile covers 73,000 or so clones, with 83% appearing a single time and 5.5% to 7.5% taken by the ten largest. The sample consisted of peripheral blood. These TCRs come from a woman aged 60-75 years with acute or convalescent COVID-19.

CDR3 amino acids: CASSQEGQGYGYTF. Written as DNA, the CDR3 is TGTGCCAGCAGCCAAGAGGGGCAGGGCTATGGCTACACCTTC. J is TRBJ1-2 and V is TRBV4-2, with D perhaps matching TRBD1 (5 bases). CDR1 is LGHNA, CDR2 YNFKEQ, per germline. The CDR3 is made up of 14 amino acids. V lost 0 bases, J lost 4 bases, and 9 bases lay in between.

V is TRBV15 and J is TRBJ2-3; the match to TRBD1 covers 7 bases. CDR3 size: 14 residues. Per germline, CDR1 LNHNV and CDR2 YYDKDF (reference sequence). The junction had 3 bases not matched to a gene; V was cut back by 3 bases and J by 3 bases. CDR3 in DNA: TGTGCCACCAGCAGGACAGGGCGGACAGATACGCAGTATTTT. Encoded protein: CATSRTGRTDTQYF.

The rearrangement joins TRBV7-3 to TRBJ1-1; the D is unclear. From germline, CDR1 is SGHTA and CDR2 FQGTGA. This CDR3 comprises 13 residues. The V end was cut by 4 bases, the J end by 1 base, with 7 bases between. CDR3 DNA sequence: TGTGCCAGCAGCTCATACAGGAACACTGAAGCTTTCTTT. Its translation is CASSSYRNTEAFF. The full variable domain, its missing parts supplied by reference TRBV7-3 and TRBJ1-1, is GAGVSQTPSNKVTEKGKYVELRCDPISGHTALYWYRQSLGQGPEFLIYFQGTGAADDSGLPNDRFFAVRPEGSVSTLKIQRTERGDSAVYLCASSSYRNTEAFFGQGTRLTVV.

The chain's CDR3 is CSVVQGMTEAFF. As DNA, the CDR3 is TGCAGCGTTGTTCAGGGGATGACTGAAGCTTTCTTT. This chain uses TRBV29-1 with TRBJ1-1, with D tentatively TRBD1 (6 bases). Germline lookup yields CDR1 SQVTM and CDR2 ANQGSEA. Trimming removed 4 bases at V and 5 bases at J, with 11 bases between. There are 12 residues in the CDR3.

This clone came up a few times. The chain joins TRBV19 to TRBJ2-3; TRBD1 might be the D (6 bases). Trimming cost V 5 bases and J 2 bases, with 17 bases left between them. Per germline, CDR1 LNHDA and CDR2 SQIVND (reference sequence). The CDR3 has 16 amino acids. CDR3 amino acids: CASSPRQALLTDTQYF. In DNA form, the CDR3 reads TGTGCCAGTAGTCCGCGACAGGCCCTCCTCACAGATACGCAGTATTTT.

This clone was recorded only once. The gene calls are TRBV28 and TRBJ1-1; 7 bases agree with TRBD1. V gave up 2 bases and J gave up 5 bases; unmatched junction bases: 5. The germline gives CDR1 MDHEN, CDR2 SYDVKM. There are 14 residues in the CDR3. This CDR3 is CASSLEGAWTEAFF. The CDR3 DNA follows: TGTGCCAGCAGTTTAGAGGGGGCATGGACTGAAGCTTTCTTT.

This sequence joins TRBV12-3 or TRBV12-4 and TRBJ1-1, with a weak D call TRBD1 (6 bases). The CDR3 runs 13 residues. The V gene lost 4 bases and the J gene lost 5 bases, with 11 bases spanning the gap. The CDR3 bases are TGTGCCAGCAGTTCTTGGGGGCTTACTGAAGCTTTCTTT. It specifies CASSSWGLTEAFF.

This chain joins TRBV3-1 (or the pseudogene TRBV3-2) and TRBJ1-5; no firm D call. V lost 2 bases to trimming and J lost 7 bases, with 12 bases between them. Looked up from germline, CDR1 is LGHDT and CDR2 is YNNKEL (reference sequence). The CDR3 is 14 amino acids. The CDR3 region is CASSQYQAGQPQHF. DNA for the CDR3: TGTGCCAGCAGCCAATACCAAGCCGGGCAGCCCCAGCATTTT.

The CDR3: CASSPRTGQGVALHF. CDR3 nucleotides: TGTGCCAGCAGCCCACGGACGGGGCAGGGGGTGGCCCTCCACTTT. V usage is TRBV5-4 and J usage is TRBJ1-6, with 7 bases identical to TRBD1. After removal of 4 bases from V and 14 bases from J, the junction contained 15 bases not matched to a gene. CDR3 length: 15 residues. Germline V gene lookup returns CDR1 SGHNT and CDR2 YYREEE (reference sequence).

The chain couples TRBV13 to TRBJ1-1, with D perhaps TRBD1 (5 bases). Germline lookup yields CDR1 PRHDT and CDR2 FYEKMQ (reference sequence). V dropped 6 bases and J dropped 0 bases, with 14 bases sitting between them. The CDR3 extends over 15 amino acids. The CDR3 spells CASSSTGEMNTEAFF. The CDR3 DNA reads as TGTGCCAGCAGTTCAACAGGAGAAATGAACACTGAAGCTTTCTTT.

This clone came up a few times. The V and J genes are TRBV29-1 and TRBJ2-7, with D perhaps TRBD2 (5 bases). The CDR3 length is 11 residues. V was trimmed by 5 bases and J by 4 bases, leaving 9 bases between them. Germline CDR1 and CDR2: SQVTM and ANQGSEA. This chain's CDR3 is CSVTAGYEQYF. CDR3 nucleotides: TGCAGCGTTACCGCGGGTTACGAGCAGTACTTC.

This clone came up once. The rearrangement uses TRBV10-1 and TRBJ1-2, with 7 bases aligning to TRBD1. Losses at the gene ends were 0 bases for V and 8 bases for J; bases not matched to a gene: 3. This CDR3 is 13 amino acids long. Germline-derived CDR1 and CDR2 are WNHNN and SYGVQD (reference sequence). As DNA, the CDR3 is TGCGCCAGCAGTGAGTCAACAGGGGAAGGCTACACCTTC. Protein product: CASSESTGEGYTF.

The V gene is TRBV11-2, the J gene TRBJ1-1; no clear D. Looked up from germline, CDR1 is SGHAT and CDR2 is FQNNGV. The CDR3 is made up of 13 amino acids. V was trimmed by 1 base and J by 0 bases, leaving 3 bases between them. For the CDR3, the DNA is TGTGCCAGCAGCTTAGCAGTGAACACTGAAGCTTTCTTT. It encodes CASSLAVNTEAFF.

CDR3 amino acids: CASSITGGEQPQHF. CDR3 DNA sequence: TGCGCCAGCAGCATAACAGGGGGCGAGCAGCCCCAGCATTTT. This chain connects TRBV5-1 to TRBJ1-5; 9 bases line up with TRBD1. V trimming: 4 bases; J trimming: 7 bases; junction bases outside the gene matches: 6. Per germline, CDR1 SGHRS and CDR2 YFSETQ. The length of the CDR3 is 14 residues.

This clone was recorded a few times. A junction end diverges from the germline sequence, so it may reflect a read error. This sequence joins TRBV3-1 (or the pseudogene TRBV3-2) and TRBJ2-3; TRBD2 agrees at 9 bases. This CDR3 spans 14 amino acids. Germline values: CDR1 LGHDT, CDR2 YNNKEL (reference sequence). The CDR3 reads CASSRSGGTNTQYF. The CDR3 bases are TGTGCCAGCAGCCGTAGCGGGGGCACAAATACGCAGTATTTT.

The chain is built from TRBV3-1 (or the pseudogene TRBV3-2) and TRBJ1-5, with 7 bases aligning to TRBD1. The CDR3 spans 16 residues. J lost 1 base, V lost 2 bases, and 5 bases had no gene match. In germline, CDR1 is LGHDT, CDR2 YNNKEL (reference sequence). In DNA, the CDR3 is TGTGCCAGCAGCCAACAGACAGGGAGGAGCAATCAGCCCCAGCATTTT. Translating gives CASSQQTGRSNQPQHF.

The chain carries TRBV29-1 and TRBJ2-3; a weak D match, TRBD2 (5 bases). CDR1 and CDR2 from the germline V gene are SQVTM and ANQGSEA. This CDR3 has 16 amino acids. Trimming removed 0 bases at V and 0 bases at J, with 13 bases between. The CDR3 region has the DNA TGCAGCGTTGAAGAGGTCGCGGGCAGGAGCACAGATACGCAGTATTTT. It is translated as CSVEEVAGRSTDTQYF.